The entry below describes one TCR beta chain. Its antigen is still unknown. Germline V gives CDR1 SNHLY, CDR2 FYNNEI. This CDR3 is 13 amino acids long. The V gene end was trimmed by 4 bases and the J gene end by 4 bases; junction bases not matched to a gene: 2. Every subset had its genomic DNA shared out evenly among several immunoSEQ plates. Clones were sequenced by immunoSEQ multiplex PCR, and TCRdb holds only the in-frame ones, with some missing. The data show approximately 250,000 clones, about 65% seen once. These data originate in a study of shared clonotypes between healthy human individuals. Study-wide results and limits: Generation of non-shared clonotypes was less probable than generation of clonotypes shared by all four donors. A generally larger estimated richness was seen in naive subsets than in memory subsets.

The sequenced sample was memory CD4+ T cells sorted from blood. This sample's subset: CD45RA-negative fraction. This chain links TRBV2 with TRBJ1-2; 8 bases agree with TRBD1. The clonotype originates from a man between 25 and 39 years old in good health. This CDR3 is CASSAGGSYGYTF. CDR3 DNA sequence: TGTGCCAGCAGTGCAGGGGGCAGCTATGGCTACACCTTC.